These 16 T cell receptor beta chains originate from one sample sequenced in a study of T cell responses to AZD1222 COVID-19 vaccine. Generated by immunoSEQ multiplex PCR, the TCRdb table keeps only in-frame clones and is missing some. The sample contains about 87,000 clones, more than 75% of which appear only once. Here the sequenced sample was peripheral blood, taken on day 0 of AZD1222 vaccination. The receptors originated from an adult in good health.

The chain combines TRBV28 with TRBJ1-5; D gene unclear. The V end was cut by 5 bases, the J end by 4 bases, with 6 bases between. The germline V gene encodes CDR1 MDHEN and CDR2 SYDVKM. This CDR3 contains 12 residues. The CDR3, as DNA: TGTGCCAGCAGTCCTCCTAATCAGCCCCAGCATTTT. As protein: CASSPPNQPQHF.

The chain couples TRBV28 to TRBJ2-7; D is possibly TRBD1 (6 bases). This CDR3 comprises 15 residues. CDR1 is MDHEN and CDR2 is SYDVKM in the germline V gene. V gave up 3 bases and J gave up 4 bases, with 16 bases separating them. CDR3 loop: CASSFIGQGMYEQYF. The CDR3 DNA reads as TGTGCCAGCAGTTTTATAGGGCAGGGGATGTACGAGCAGTACTTC.

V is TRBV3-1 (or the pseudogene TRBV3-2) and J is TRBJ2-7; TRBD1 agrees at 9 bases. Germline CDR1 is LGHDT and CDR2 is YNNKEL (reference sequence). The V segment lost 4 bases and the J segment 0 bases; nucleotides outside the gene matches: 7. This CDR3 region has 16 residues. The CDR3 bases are TGTGCCAGCAGCCCCAAAGGGACAGGGAGCTCCTACGAGCAGTACTTC. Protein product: CASSPKGTGSSYEQYF.

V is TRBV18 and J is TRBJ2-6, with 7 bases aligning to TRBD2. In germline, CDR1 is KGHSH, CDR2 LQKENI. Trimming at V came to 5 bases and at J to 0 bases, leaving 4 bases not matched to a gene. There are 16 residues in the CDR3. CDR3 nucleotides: TGTGCCAGCTCAGGCAGGACTAGCTCTGGGGCCAACGTCCTGACTTTC. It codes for CASSGRTSSGANVLTF. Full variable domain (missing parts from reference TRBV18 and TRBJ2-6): NAGVMQNPRHLVRRRGQEARLRCSPMKGHSHVYWYRQLPEEGLKFMVYLQKENIIDESGMPKERFSAEFPKEGPSILRIQQVVRGDSAAYFCASSGRTSSGANVLTFGAGSRLTVL.

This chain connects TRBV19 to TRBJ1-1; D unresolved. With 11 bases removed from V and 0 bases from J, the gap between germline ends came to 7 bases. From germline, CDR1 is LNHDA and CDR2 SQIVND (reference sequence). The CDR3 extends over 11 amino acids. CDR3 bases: TGTGCCCTTAAGTTGAACACTGAAGCTTTCTTT. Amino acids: CALKLNTEAFF.

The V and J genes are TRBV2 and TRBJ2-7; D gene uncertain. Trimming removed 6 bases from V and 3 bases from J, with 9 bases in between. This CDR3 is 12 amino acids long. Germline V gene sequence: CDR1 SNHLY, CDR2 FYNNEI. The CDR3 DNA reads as TGTGCCAGCAGCTACCAAAGCTACGAGCAGTACTTC. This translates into CASSYQSYEQYF.

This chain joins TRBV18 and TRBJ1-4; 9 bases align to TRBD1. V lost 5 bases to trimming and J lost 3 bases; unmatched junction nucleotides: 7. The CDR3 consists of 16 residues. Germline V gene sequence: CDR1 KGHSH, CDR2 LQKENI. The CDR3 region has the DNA TGTGCCAGCTCATCAACAGGGGGCGCGTCTAATGAAAAACTGTTTTTT. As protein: CASSSTGGASNEKLFF.

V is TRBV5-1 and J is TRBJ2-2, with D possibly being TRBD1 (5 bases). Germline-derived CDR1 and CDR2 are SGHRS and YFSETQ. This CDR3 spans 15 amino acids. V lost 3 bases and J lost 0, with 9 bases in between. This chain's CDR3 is CASSSDTANTGELFF. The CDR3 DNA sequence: TGCGCCAGCAGCTCGGACACCGCGAACACCGGGGAGCTGTTTTTT.

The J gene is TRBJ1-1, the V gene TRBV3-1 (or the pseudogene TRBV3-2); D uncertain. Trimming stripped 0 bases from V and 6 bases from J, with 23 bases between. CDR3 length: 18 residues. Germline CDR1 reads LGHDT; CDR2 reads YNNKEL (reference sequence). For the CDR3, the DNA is TGTGCCAGCAGCCAAGAGATAGGCTTGGGAGGGTTTAACGCTGAAGCTTTCTTT. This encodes CASSQEIGLGGFNAEAFF.

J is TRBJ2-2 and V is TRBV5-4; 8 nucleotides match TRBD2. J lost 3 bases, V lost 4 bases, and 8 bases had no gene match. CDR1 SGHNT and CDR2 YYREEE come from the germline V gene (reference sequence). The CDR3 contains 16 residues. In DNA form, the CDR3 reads TGTGCCAGCAGCGACGTGGGACTAGGGGACACCGGGGAGCTGTTTTTT. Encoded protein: CASSDVGLGDTGELFF.

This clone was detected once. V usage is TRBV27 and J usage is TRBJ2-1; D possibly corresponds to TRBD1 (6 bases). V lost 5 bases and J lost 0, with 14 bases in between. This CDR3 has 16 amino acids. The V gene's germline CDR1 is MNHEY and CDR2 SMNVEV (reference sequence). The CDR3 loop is CASSLTGPGSYNEQFF. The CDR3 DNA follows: TGTGCCAGCAGTCTTACAGGGCCGGGCTCCTACAATGAGCAGTTCTTC.

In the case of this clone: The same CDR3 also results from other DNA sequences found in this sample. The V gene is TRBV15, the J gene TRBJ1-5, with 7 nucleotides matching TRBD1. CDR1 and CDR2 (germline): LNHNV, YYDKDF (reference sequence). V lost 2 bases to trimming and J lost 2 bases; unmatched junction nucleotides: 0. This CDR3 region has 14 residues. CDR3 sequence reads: CATSRTGGNQPQHF. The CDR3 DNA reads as TGTGCCACCAGCAGAACAGGGGGCAATCAGCCCCAGCATTTT. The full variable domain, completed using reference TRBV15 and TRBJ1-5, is DAMVIQNPRYQVTQFGKPVTLSCSQTLNHNVMYWYQQKSSQAPKLLFHYYDKDFNNEADTPDNFQSRRPNTSFCFLDIRSPGLGDTAMYLCATSRTGGNQPQHFGDGTRLSIL.

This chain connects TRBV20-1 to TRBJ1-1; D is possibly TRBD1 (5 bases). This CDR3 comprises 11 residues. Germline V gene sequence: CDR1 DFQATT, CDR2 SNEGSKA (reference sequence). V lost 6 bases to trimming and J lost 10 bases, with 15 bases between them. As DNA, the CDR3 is TGCAGTGCGTGGGGAGGGGTTAGAGCTTTCTTT. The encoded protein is CSAWGGVRAFF.

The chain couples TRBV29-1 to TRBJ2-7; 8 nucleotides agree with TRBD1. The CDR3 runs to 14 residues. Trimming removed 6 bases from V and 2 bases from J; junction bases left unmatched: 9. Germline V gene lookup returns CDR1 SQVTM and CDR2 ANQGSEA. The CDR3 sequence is CSVAGTGRTYEQYF. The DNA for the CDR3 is TGCAGCGTAGCCGGGACAGGAAGAACCTACGAGCAGTACTTC.

In DNA form, the CDR3 reads TGTGCCTGGAGCCCTTTTAGCGGGAGGGGTGGTGAGCAGTTCTTC. The encoded protein is CAWSPFSGRGGEQFF. The chain employs TRBV30 and TRBJ2-1, with TRBD2 identical over 11 bases. J gave up 9 bases and V 3 bases, and 10 bases lay outside the gene matches. Germline-derived CDR1 and CDR2 are GTSNPN and SVGIG (reference sequence). CDR3 length: 15 residues.

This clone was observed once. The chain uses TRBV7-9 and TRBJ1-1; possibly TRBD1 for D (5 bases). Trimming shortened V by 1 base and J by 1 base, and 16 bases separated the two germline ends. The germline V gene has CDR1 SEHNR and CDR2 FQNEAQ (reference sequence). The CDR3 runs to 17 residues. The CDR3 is CASSLGQGLIPNTEAFF. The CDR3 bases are TGTGCCAGCAGCTTAGGCCAGGGTCTTATTCCGAACACTGAAGCTTTCTTT.